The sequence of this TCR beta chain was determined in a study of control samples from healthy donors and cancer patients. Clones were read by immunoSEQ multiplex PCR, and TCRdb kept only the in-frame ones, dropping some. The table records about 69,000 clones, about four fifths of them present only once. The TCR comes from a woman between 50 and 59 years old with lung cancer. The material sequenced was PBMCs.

In nucleotides, the CDR3 is TGTGCCTGGAGTGTAGTAGCGGGGGGGCTAGGGGAGCAGTTCTTC. It codes for CAWSVVAGGLGEQFF. The J gene is TRBJ2-1, the V gene TRBV30; TRBD2 matches at 11 bases. The J segment lost 10 bases and the V segment lost 0 bases, leaving 8 bases of the junction unmatched. Germline assignment: CDR1 GTSNPN and CDR2 SVGIG (reference sequence). The length of the CDR3 is 15 residues.